The clone carrying this T cell receptor beta chain was observed many times. Its specificity is unknown. The entry originates in a study of T-cell reconstitution after alpha-beta-depleted transplantation in children. Study results and limitations: Expanded graft clones numbering several hundred reportedly gave rise to alpha-beta T cells about two months after transplant. Where some patients showed high TCRbeta diversity at day 60, it came from recipient T cells and thymic progenitors that had survived. From newly produced T cells came most of the T-cell counts and diversity one year after transplant.

Trimming left V 1 base short and J 8 bases short, with 11 bases between. The germline gives CDR1 MNHEY, CDR2 SMNVEV (reference sequence). The CDR3 sequence is 13 residues long. Construction of the TCRbeta library involved unique molecular identifiers. TCRdb re-called the PCR reads with MiXCR, one entry per CDR3 protein. The sample contains fewer than 550,000 distinct CDR3 sequences, approximately 10% of which appear only once. This chain uses TRBV27 with TRBJ1-1; D unresolved. Here the sequenced sample was PBMCs, mostly from graft donor cells, taken 180 days after TCRalphabeta/CD19-depleted stem cell transplant. This TCR was recovered from a female patient aged 2-9 years who had a stem cell transplant for aplastic anemia, so the T cells may come from the graft donor. DNA of the CDR3: TGTGCCAGCAGTTTATTCCAAAGTAGCGAAGCTTTCTTT. Translating gives CASSLFQSSEAFF.